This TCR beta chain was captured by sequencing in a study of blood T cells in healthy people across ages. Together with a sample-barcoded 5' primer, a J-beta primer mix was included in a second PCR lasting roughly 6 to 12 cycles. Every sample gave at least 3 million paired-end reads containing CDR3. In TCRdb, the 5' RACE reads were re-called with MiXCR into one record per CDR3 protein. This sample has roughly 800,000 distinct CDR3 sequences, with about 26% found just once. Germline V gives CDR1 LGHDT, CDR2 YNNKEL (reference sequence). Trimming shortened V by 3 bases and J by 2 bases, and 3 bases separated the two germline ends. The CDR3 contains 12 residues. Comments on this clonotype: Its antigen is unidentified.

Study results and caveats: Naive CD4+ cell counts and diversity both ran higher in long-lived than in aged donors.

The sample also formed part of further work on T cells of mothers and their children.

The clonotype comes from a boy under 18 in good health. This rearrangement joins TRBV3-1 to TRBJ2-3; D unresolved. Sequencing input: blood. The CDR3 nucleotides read TGTGCCAGCAGCCATTACACAGATACGCAGTATTTT. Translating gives CASSHYTDTQYF.